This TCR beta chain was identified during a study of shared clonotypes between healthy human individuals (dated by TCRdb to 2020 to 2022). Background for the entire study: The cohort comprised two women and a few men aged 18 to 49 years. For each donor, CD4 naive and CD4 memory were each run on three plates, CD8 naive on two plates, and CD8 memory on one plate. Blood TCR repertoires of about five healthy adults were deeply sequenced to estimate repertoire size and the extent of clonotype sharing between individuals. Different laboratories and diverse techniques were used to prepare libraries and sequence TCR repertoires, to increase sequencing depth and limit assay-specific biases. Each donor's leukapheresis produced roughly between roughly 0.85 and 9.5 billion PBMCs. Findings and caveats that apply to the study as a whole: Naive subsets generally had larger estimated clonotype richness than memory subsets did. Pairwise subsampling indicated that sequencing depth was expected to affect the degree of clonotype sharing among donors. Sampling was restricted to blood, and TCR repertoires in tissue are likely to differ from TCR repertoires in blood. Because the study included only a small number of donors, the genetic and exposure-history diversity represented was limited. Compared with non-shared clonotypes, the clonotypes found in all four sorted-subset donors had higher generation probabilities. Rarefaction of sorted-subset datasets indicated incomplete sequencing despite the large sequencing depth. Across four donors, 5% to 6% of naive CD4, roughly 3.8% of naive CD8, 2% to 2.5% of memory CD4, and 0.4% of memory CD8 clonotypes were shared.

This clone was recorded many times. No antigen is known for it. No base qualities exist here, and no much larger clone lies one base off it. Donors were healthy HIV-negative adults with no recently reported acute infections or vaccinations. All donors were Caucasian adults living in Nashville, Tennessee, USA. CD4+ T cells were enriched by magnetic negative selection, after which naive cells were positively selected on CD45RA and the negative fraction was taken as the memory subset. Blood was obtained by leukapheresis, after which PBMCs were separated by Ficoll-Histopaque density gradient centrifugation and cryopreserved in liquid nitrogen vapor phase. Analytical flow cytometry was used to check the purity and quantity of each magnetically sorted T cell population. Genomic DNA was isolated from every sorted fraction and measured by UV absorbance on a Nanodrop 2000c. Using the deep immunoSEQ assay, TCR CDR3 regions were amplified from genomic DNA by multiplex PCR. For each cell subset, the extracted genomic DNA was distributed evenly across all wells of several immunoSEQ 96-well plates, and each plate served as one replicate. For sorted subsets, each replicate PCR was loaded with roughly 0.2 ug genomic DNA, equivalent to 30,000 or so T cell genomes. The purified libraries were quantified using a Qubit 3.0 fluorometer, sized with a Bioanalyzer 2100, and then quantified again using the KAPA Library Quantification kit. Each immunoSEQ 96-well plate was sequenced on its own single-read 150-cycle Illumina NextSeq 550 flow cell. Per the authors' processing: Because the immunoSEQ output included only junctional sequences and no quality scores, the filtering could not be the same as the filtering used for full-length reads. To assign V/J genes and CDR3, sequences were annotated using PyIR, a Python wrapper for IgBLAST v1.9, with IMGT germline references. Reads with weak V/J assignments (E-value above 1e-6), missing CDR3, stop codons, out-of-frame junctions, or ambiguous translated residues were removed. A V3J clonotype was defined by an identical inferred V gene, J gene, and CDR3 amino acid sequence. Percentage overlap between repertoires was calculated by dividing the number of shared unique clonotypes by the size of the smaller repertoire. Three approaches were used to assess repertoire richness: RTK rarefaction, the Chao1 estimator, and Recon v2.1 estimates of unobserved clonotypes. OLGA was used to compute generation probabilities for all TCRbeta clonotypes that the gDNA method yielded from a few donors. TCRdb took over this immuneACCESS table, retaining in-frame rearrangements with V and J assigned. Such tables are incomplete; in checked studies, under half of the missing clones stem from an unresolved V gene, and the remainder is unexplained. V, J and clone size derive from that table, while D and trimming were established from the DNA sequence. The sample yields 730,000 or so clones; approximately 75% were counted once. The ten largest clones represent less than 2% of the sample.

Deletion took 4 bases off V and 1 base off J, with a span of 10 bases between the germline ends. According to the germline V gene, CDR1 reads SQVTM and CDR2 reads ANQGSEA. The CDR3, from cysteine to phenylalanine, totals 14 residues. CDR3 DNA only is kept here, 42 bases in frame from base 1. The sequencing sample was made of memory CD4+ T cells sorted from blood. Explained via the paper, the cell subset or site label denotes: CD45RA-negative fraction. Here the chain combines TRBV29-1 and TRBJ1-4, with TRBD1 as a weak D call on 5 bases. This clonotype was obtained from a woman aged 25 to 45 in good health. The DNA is TGCAGCGTTGGGGCTCAGGGAACTAATGAAAAACTGTTTTTT. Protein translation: CSVGAQGTNEKLFF.